This T cell receptor beta chain was sequenced for a study of chemoradiotherapy in HPV16-positive cancers. TCRdb's table, derived via immunoSEQ multiplex PCR, lists solely in-frame clones and lacks some. The sample has roughly 14,000 clones, around four fifths seen once. CDR1 and CDR2 from the germline V gene are SGHVS and FQNEAQ. The CDR3 spans 14 residues. Trimming shortened V by 1 base and J by 6 bases, and 13 bases separated the two germline ends. The chain recombines TRBV7-8 with TRBJ2-7; a weak D match, TRBD1 (6 bases). The receptor comes from a human donor with HPV-associated anogenital cancer. This specimen was collected from a patient who underwent chemoradiotherapy. For the CDR3, the DNA is TGTGCCAGCAGCTTAGTGAGGGAAGGGGGCGAGCAGTACTTC. Translating gives CASSLVREGGEQYF.